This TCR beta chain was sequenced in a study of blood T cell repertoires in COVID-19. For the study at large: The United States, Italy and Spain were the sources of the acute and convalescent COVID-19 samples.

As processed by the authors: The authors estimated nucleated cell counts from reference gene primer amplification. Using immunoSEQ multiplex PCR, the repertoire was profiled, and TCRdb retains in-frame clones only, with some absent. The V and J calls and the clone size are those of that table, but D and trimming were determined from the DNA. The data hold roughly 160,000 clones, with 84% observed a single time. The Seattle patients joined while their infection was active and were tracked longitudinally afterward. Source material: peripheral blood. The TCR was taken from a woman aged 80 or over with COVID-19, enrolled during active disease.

The CDR3 sequence: CASSQWPGSCYGYTF. The CDR3 DNA is TGCGCCAGCAGTCAGTGGCCCGGGTCCTGCTATGGCTACACCTTC. The genes are TRBV23-1 and TRBJ1-2, with no clear D. Being an ORF, TRBV23-1 has a function that is uncertain. There are 15 residues in the CDR3. Trimming shortened V by 3 bases and J by 4 bases, and 15 bases separated the two germline ends.